The 9 T cell receptor beta chains given below trace back to one sample, sequenced in a study of shared clonotypes between healthy human individuals. Method: immunoSEQ multiplex PCR; TCRdb's copy keeps in-frame clones and lacks some. This table has approximately 2.1 million clones, roughly 93% appearing once. The specimen sequenced was naive CD4+ T cells from PBMCs. Indicated subset: CD45RA+ positively selected. The receptors stem from a man between 18 and 35 years old in good health. Some clones in this sample may be carry-over from other donors' samples.

Turning to this clone: Other nucleotide sequences in the sample specify the same CDR3. This rearrangement joins TRBV10-3 to TRBJ1-1, with D uncertain. V was cut by 0 bases and J by 5 bases, with 7 bases left in between. The germline V gene encodes CDR1 ENHRY and CDR2 SYGVKD. The CDR3 covers 13 residues. CDR3 DNA sequence: TGTGCCATCAGTGAGTCGGGAGGGACTGAAGCTTTCTTT. Amino acids: CAISESGGTEAFF.

V and J are TRBV29-1 and TRBJ2-5; D is possibly TRBD2 (5 bases). Judging by the DNA end, TRBJ2-7 fits better; the J call may be wrong. Germline V gives CDR1 SQVTM, CDR2 ANQGSEA. This CDR3 comprises 14 residues. CDR3 nucleotide sequence: TGCAGCGTTGCCCGGACGGGGAGCTCCTACGAGCAGTACTTC. Protein: CSVARTGSSYEQYF.

This clone was observed a single time. V and J are TRBV7-2 and TRBJ1-5; possibly TRBD1 for D (5 bases). Trimming pared 1 base from V and 7 bases from J, leaving 14 bases between. The CDR3 is 15 amino acids. Germline V gene data show CDR1 as SGHTA and CDR2 as FQGNSA. The CDR3, as DNA: TGTGCCAGCAGCTTAGGGGGGTGGGGGACGCAGCCCCAGCATTTT. Translating gives CASSLGGWGTQPQHF. Using reference TRBV7-2 and TRBJ1-5 for the parts outside the CDR3, the full variable domain is GAGVSQSPSNKVTEKGKDVELRCDPISGHTALYWYRQSLGQGLEFLIYFQGNSAPDKSGLPSDRFSAERTGGSVSTLTIQRTQQEDSAVYLCASSLGGWGTQPQHFGDGTRLSIL.

This clone was recorded once. V and J are TRBV19 and TRBJ1-4; D unclear. This CDR3 contains 14 residues. V lost 6 bases to trimming and J lost 8 bases, with 16 bases between them. The germline CDR1 and CDR2 sequences are LNHDA and SQIVND (reference sequence). The CDR3 here is CASRPAPSEEKLFF. The CDR3 nucleotides read TGTGCCAGTAGGCCCGCCCCGTCTGAGGAAAAACTGTTTTTT.

Details on this clone: Distinct nucleotide sequences in the sample also encode this CDR3. The chain has TRBV5-4 and TRBJ2-1, with 12 bases identical to TRBD2. V was pared by 4 bases and J by 4 bases, with 3 bases of the junction left unmatched. CDR1 is SGHNT and CDR2 is YYREEE in the germline V gene (reference sequence). The CDR3 spans 15 residues. The DNA for the CDR3 is TGTGCCAGCAGCCCCGGGACTAGCGGGTACAATGAGCAGTTCTTC. Its protein product is CASSPGTSGYNEQFF.

To note about this clone: Other DNA sequences of this sample code for an identical CDR3. The J gene is TRBJ1-4, the V gene TRBV15; D is undetermined. In germline, CDR1 is LNHNV, CDR2 YYDKDF (reference sequence). Between the trimmed V and J ends, which lost 3 bases and 4 bases, there was a span of 6 bases. The CDR3 consists of 13 residues. The CDR3 DNA reads as TGTGCCACCAGCAGGGTTCTTAATGAAAAACTGTTTTTT. Translating it yields CATSRVLNEKLFF.

The gene calls are TRBV21-1 and TRBJ2-5. TRBV21-1 is flagged as a pseudogene. CDR3 length: 14 residues. For the CDR3, the DNA is TGTGCCAGCAGCAAAGCTGAGCAGTTAGAGACCCAGTACTTC. It specifies CASSKAEQLETQYF.

The chain is built from TRBV6-1 and TRBJ2-1; D not resolved. Germline V gene sequence: CDR1 MNHNS, CDR2 SASEGT. The CDR3 has 8 residues. Trimming cost V 11 bases and J 10 bases, with 6 bases left between them. CDR3 in amino acids: CASQEQFF. CDR3 nucleotide sequence: TGTGCCTCCCAGGAGCAGTTCTTC.

The genes are TRBV4-1 and TRBJ2-7; 9 nucleotides line up with TRBD2. The V and J ends lost 1 base and 2 bases, in that order; junction bases with no gene match: 6. This CDR3 is built from 16 residues. Germline lookup yields CDR1 MGHRA and CDR2 YSYEKL. This CDR3 is CASSQGASGITYEQYF. CDR3 DNA sequence: TGCGCCAGCAGCCAAGGGGCTAGCGGGATTACCTACGAGCAGTACTTC.